This TCR beta chain was identified during a study of breast tumors, draining lymph nodes, adjacent tissues. TCRdb re-analysed the multiplex PCR reads in MiXCR, keeping a single row per CDR3 protein. The sample records around 190,000 distinct CDR3 sequences, roughly 30% being singletons. J was trimmed by 1 base and V by 10 bases; bases with no gene match: 8. Germline V gene data show CDR1 as MNHEY and CDR2 as SMNVEV (reference sequence). CDR3 size: 14 residues. Axillary draining lymph nodes of breast cancer patients supplied the node samples. General study points: Compared with basal-like, luminal-like tumors shared significantly more repertoire with nontumor tissue. Compared with lymph nodes, tumors were less diverse; compared with nontumor tissue, more. Data fit most tumor T cells coming from lymph node, expanding in tumor.

This clonotype was recorded a few times. What it recognizes is unknown. This clonotype originated in a female donor with breast cancer. Some clones in this sample may be carry-over from other donors' samples. Sequences were obtained from axillary lymph node tissue. The chain joins TRBV27 to TRBJ2-7, with TRBD2 matching over 9 bases. CDR3: CATKRLAGSYEQYF. CDR3 nucleotides: TGTGCCACCAAGAGGCTAGCGGGGTCCTACGAGCAGTACTTC.